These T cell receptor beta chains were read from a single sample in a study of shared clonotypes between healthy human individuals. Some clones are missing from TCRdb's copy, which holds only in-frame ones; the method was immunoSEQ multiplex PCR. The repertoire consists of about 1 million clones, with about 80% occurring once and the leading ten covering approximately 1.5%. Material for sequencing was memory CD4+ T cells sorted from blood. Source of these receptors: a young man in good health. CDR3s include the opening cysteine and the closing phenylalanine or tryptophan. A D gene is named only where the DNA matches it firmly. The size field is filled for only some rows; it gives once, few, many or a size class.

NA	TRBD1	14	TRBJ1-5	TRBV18	TGTGCCAGCTCCCCGACAGGGACCAATCAGCCCCAGCATTTT	CASSPTGTNQPQHF
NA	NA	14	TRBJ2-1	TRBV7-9	TGTGCCAGCAGCCCCCAGGGATCCTACAATGAGCAGTTCTTC	CASSPQGSYNEQFF
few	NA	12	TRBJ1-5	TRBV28	TGTGCCAGCAGTTCCCGACAACAGCCCCAGCATTTT	CASSSRQQPQHF
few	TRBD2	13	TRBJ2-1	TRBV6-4	TGTGCCAGCAGTGCCCTTGGGGGGGGTGAGCAGTTCTTC	CASSALGGGEQFF
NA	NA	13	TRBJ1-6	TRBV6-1	TGTGCCACCCGGGACCCTTATAATTCACCCCTCCACTTT	CATRDPYNSPLHF
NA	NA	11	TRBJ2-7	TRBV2	TGTGCCAGCAGTCGCAGCCCAGAGCAGTACTTC	CASSRSPEQYF
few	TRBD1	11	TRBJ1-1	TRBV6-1	TGTGCCAGCAGTGCGGGACAGACGGCTAGGTTT	CASSAGQTARF
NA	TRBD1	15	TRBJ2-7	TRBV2	TGTGCCAGCAGAGTAGACAGGGGCGGATTCTACGAGCAGTACTTC	CASRVDRGGFYEQYF
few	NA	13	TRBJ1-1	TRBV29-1	TGCAGCGTTGAAGGGCAGAGGAACACTGAAGCTTTCTTT	CSVEGQRNTEAFF
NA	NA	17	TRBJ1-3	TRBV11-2	TGTGCCAGCAGCTTACAACTACGGGGCCACTCTGGAAACACCATATATTTT	CASSLQLRGHSGNTIYF
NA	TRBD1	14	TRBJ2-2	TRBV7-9	TGTGCCAGCAGGACAGGGCCGAACACCGGGGAGCTGTTTTTT	CASRTGPNTGELFF
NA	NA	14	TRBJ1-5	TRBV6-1	TGTGCCAGCAATGACGCCAGGGGCAATCAGCCCCAGCATTTT	CASNDARGNQPQHF
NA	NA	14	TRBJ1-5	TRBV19	TGTGCCAGTAGACAACCGGGCCCGGGGCAGCCCCAGCATTTT	CASRQPGPGQPQHF
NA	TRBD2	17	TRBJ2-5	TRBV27	TGTGCCAGCAGTCCCCTAGCGGGAGGTAGGGGCCAAGAGACCCAGTACTTC	CASSPLAGGRGQETQYF
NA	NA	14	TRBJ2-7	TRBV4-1	TGCGCCAGCAGCCAAGATGGGACTGCCGGCGGGCAGTACTTC	CASSQDGTAGGQYF
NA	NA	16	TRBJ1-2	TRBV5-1	TGCGCCAGCAGCTTGGATTGGGGGGCGCCGGACTATGGCTACACCTTC	CASSLDWGAPDYGYTF
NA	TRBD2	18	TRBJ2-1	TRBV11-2	TGTGCCAGCAGCTTATTGGGTGGGACTAGCGGGAGGGGGAATGAGCAGTTCTTC	CASSLLGGTSGRGNEQFF
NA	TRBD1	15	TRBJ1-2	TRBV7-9	TGTGCCAGCAGCTTAGCGACAGGGGGCGCGGGTGGCTACACCTTC	CASSLATGGAGGYTF
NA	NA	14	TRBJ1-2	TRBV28	TGTGCCAGCAGTTTATCCAGGGCAAACTATGGCTACACCTTC	CASSLSRANYGYTF
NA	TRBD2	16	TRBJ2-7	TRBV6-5	TGTGCCAGCAGTTACGGGTTGCGGGAGGCGTCCTACGAGCAGTACTTC	CASSYGLREASYEQYF
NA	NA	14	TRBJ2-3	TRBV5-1	TGCGCCAGCAGCTTAGTCGGTTTATCAGATACGCAGTATTTT	CASSLVGLSDTQYF
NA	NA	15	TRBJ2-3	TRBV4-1	TGCGCCAGCAGCCAAGACTTGGTGAGCACAGATACGCAGTATTTT	CASSQDLVSTDTQYF
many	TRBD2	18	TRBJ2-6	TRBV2	TGTGCCAGCCGACCCGGAGCGGGAGTATTCTCTGGGGCCAACGTCCTGACTTTC	CASRPGAGVFSGANVLTF